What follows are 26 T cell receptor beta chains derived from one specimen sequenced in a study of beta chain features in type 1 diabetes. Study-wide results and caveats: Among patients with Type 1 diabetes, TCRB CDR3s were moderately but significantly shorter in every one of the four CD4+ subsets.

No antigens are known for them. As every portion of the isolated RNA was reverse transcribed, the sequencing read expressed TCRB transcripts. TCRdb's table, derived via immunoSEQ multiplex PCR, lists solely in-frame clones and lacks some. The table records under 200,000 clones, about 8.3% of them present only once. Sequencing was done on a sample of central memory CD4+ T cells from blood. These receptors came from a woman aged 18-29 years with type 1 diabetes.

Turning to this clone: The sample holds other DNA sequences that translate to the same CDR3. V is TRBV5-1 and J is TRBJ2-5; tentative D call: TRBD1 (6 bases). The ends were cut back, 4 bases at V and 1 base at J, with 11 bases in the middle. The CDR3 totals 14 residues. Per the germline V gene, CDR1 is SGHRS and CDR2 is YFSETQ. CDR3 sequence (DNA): TGCGCCAGCAGCCTCGGACAGACCCAAGAGACCCAGTACTTC. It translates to CASSLGQTQETQYF.

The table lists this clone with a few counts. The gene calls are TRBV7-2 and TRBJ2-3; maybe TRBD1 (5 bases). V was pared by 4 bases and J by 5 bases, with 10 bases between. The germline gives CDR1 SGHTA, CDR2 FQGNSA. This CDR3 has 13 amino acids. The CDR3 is CASSSVDRDTQYF. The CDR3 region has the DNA TGTGCCAGCAGCTCCGTCGACAGAGATACGCAGTATTTT. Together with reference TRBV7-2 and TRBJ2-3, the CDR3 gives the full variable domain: GAGVSQSPSNKVTEKGKDVELRCDPISGHTALYWYRQSLGQGLEFLIYFQGNSAPDKSGLPSDRFSAERTGGSVSTLTIQRTQQEDSAVYLCASSSVDRDTQYFGPGTRLTVL.

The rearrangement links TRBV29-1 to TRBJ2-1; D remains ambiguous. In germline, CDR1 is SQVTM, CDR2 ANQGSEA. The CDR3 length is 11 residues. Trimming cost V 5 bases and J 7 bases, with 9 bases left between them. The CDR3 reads CSVSNRNEQFF. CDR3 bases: TGCAGCGTTAGCAATCGAAATGAGCAGTTCTTC.

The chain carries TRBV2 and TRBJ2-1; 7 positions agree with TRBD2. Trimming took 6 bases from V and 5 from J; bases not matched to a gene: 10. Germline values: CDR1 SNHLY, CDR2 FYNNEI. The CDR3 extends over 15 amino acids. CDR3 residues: CASRRLAVNNNEQFF. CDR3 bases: TGTGCCAGCAGGAGACTAGCCGTTAATAACAATGAGCAGTTCTTC.

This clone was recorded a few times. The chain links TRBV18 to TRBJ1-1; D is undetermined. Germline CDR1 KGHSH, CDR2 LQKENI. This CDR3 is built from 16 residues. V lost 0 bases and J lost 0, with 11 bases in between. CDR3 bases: TGTGCCAGCTCACCACCAAACGGGCGGGTGAACACTGAAGCTTTCTTT. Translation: CASSPPNGRVNTEAFF. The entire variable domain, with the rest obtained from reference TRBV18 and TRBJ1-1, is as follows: NAGVMQNPRHLVRRRGQEARLRCSPMKGHSHVYWYRQLPEEGLKFMVYLQKENIIDESGMPKERFSAEFPKEGPSILRIQQVVRGDSAAYFCASSPPNGRVNTEAFFGQGTRLTVV.

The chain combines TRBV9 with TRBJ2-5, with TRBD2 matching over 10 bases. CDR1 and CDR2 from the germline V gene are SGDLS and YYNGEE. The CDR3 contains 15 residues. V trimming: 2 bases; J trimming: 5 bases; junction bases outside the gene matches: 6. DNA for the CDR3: TGTGCCAGCAGCGTTCAAGCGGGGGGGCCGGAGACCCAGTACTTC. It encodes CASSVQAGGPETQYF. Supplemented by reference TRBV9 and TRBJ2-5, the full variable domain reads DSGVTQTPKHLITATGQRVTLRCSPRSGDLSVYWYQQSLDQGLQFLIQYYNGEERAKGNILERFSAQQFPDLHSELNLSSLELGDSALYFCASSVQAGGPETQYFGPGTRLLVL.

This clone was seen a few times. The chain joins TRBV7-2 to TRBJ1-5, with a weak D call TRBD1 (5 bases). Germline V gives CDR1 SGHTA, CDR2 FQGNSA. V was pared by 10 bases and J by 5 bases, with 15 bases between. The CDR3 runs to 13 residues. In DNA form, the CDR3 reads TGTGCCACAGGGTCCTTAGCCGATCAGCCCCAGCATTTT. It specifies CATGSLADQPQHF.

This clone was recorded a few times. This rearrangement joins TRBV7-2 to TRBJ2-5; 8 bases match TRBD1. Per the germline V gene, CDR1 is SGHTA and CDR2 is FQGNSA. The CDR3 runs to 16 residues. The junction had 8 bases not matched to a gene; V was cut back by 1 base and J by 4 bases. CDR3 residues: CASSLGPDRVGETQYF. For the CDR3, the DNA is TGTGCCAGCAGCTTAGGACCGGACAGGGTCGGAGAGACCCAGTACTTC.

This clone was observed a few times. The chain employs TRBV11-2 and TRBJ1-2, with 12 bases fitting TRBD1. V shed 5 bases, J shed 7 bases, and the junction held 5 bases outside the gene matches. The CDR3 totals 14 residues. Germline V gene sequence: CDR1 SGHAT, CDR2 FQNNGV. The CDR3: CASSGDRGRGGYTF. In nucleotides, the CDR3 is TGTGCCAGCAGCGGGGACAGGGGGCGGGGTGGCTACACCTTC.

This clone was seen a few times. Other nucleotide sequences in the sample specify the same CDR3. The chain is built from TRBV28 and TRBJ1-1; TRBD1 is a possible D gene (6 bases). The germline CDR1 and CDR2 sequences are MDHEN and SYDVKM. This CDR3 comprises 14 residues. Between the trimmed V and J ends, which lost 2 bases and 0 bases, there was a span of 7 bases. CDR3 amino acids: CASSLQGMNTEAFF. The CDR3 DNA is TGTGCCAGCAGTTTACAGGGGATGAACACTGAAGCTTTCTTT.

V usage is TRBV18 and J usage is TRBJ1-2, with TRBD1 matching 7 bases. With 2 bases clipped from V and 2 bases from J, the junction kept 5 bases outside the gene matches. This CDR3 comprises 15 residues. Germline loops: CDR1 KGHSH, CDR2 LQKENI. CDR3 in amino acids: CASSPSVTGNYGYTF. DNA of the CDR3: TGTGCCAGCTCACCATCCGTGACAGGGAACTATGGCTACACCTTC.

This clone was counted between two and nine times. The CDR3 nucleotides read TGTGCCAGCAGTCCCCAACTAGCGGGGGGAGCCTACGAGCAGTACTTC. Translating it yields CASSPQLAGGAYEQYF. This chain links TRBV21-1 with TRBJ2-7; the listed D gene, TRBD2, was not tested against the DNA. TRBV21-1 is designated a pseudogene. This CDR3 is built from 16 residues.

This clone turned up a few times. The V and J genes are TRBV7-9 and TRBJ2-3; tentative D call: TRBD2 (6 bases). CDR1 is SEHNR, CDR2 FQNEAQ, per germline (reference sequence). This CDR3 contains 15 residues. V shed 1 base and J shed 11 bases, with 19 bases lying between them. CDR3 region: CASSLDRGTFNRQYF. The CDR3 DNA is TGTGCCAGCAGCTTAGACCGGGGGACTTTTAACCGGCAGTATTTT.

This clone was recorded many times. The CDR3 loop is CASSDRGFSTDTQYF. For the CDR3, the DNA is TGTGCCAGCAGTGATCGGGGATTCAGCACAGATACGCAGTATTTT. The rearrangement links TRBV25-1 to TRBJ2-3; weak D call: TRBD2 (5 bases). The CDR3 has 15 residues. Germline V lookup: CDR1 MGHDK, CDR2 SYGVNS. Trimming stripped 3 bases from V and 0 bases from J, with 10 bases between. Supplemented by reference TRBV25-1 and TRBJ2-3, the full variable domain reads EADIYQTPRYLVIGTGKKITLECSQTMGHDKMYWYQQDPGMELHLIHYSYGVNSTEKGDLSSESTVSRIRTEHFPLTLESARPSHTSQYLCASSDRGFSTDTQYFGPGTRLTVL.

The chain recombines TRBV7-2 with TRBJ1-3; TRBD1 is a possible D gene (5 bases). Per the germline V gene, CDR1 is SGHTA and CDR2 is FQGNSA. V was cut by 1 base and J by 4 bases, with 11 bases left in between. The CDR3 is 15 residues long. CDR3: CASSLGGQTGNTIYF. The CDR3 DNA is TGTGCCAGCAGCTTAGGGGGCCAGACGGGAAACACCATATATTTT.

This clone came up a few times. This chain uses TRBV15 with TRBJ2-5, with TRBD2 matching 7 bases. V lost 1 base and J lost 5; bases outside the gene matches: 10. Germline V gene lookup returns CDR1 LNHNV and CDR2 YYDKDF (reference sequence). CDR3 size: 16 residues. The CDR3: CATSRVPSGLVETQYF. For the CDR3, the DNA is TGTGCCACCAGCAGAGTGCCGTCCGGACTAGTTGAGACCCAGTACTTC.

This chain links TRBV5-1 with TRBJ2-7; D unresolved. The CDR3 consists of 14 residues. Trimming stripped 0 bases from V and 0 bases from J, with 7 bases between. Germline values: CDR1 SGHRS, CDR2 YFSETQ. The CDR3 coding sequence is TGCGCCAGCAGCTTGGCGGTGCACTCCTACGAGCAGTACTTC. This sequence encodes CASSLAVHSYEQYF.

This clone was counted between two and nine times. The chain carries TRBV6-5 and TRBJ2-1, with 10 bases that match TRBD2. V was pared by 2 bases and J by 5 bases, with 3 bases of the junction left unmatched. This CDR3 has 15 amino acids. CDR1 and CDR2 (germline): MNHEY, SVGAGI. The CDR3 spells CASSYDLAGDNEQFF. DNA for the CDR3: TGTGCCAGCAGTTACGACCTAGCGGGAGACAATGAGCAGTTCTTC.

The CDR3 sequence is CASSALTVNTEAFF. CDR3 nucleotides: TGTGCCAGCAGTGCGTTGACAGTGAACACTGAAGCTTTCTTT. The rearrangement uses TRBV25-1 and TRBJ1-1, with a possible D match to TRBD1 (5 bases). Between the trimmed V and J ends, which lost 4 bases and 0 bases, there was a span of 9 bases. Germline CDR1 reads MGHDK; CDR2 reads SYGVNS. The CDR3 sequence is 14 residues long.

The CDR3 loop reads CASSESGRDRAQYF. The CDR3 DNA reads TGTGCCAGCTCAGAATCAGGTCGGGATAGGGCCCAGTACTTC. V gene TRBV18 combines with J gene TRBJ2-5, with a weak D call TRBD2 (5 bases). The germline V gene encodes CDR1 KGHSH and CDR2 LQKENI. The V end was cut by 5 bases, the J end by 9 bases, with 19 bases between. CDR3 length equals 14 residues.

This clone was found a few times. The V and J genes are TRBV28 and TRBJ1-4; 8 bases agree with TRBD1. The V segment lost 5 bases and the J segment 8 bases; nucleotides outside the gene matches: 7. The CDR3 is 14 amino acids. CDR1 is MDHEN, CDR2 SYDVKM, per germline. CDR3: CASSTDRGGEKLFF. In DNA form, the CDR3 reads TGTGCCAGCAGTACCGACAGGGGTGGAGAAAAACTGTTTTTT.

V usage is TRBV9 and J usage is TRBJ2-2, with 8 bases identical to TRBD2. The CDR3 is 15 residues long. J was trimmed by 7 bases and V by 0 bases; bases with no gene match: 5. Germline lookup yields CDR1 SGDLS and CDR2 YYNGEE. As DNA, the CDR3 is TGTGCCAGCAGCGTAGCGGGGGGGCTTGGCGGGGAGCTGTTTTTT. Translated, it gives CASSVAGGLGGELFF. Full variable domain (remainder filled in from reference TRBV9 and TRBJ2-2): DSGVTQTPKHLITATGQRVTLRCSPRSGDLSVYWYQQSLDQGLQFLIQYYNGEERAKGNILERFSAQQFPDLHSELNLSSLELGDSALYFCASSVAGGLGGELFFGEGSRLTVL.

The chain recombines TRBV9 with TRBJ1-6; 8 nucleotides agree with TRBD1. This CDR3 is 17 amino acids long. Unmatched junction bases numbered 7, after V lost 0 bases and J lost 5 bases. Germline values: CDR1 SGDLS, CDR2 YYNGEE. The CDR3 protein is CASSVDHGQGDNSPLHF. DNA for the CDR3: TGTGCCAGCAGCGTAGACCATGGACAGGGAGATAATTCACCCCTCCACTTT.

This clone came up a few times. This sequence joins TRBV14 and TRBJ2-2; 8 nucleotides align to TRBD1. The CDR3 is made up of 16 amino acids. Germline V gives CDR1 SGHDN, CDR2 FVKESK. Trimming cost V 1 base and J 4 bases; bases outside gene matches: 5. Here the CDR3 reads CASSQVRRGPTGELFF. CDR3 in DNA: TGTGCCAGCAGCCAAGTTCGCAGGGGGCCCACCGGGGAGCTGTTTTTT.

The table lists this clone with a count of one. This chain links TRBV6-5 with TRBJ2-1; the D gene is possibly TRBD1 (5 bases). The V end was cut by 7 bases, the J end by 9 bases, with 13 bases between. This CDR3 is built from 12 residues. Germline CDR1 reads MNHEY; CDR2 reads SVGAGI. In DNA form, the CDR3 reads TGTGCCAGCATGGGGCGCTTCCCTGAGCAGTTCTTC. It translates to CASMGRFPEQFF.

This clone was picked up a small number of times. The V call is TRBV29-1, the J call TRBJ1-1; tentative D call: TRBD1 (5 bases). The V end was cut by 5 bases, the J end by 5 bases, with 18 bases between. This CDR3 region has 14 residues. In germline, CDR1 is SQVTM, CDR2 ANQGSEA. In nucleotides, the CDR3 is TGCAGCGTTTTTCCACGGACAAGTGTAACTGAAGCTTTCTTT. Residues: CSVFPRTSVTEAFF.